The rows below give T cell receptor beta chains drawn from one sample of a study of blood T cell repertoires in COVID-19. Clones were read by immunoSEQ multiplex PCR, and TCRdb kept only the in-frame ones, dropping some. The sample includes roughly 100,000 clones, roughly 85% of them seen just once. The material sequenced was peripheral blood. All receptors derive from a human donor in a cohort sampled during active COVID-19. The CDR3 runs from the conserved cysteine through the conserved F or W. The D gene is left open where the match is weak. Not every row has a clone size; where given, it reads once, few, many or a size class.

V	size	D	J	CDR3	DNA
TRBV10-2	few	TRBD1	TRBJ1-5	CASNGQGNQPQHF	TGCGCCAGCAATGGACAGGGCAATCAGCCCCAGCATTTT
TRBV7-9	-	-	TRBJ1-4	CASSIQGKLFF	TGTGCCAGCAGCATACAGGGAAAACTGTTTTTT
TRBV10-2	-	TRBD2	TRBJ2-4	CASNSHRTERTSGQYF	TGCGCCAGCAATAGCCATAGGACCGAGAGGACTAGCGGTCAGTACTTC
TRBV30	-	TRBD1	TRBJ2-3	CAWSPGQGTDTQYF	TGTGCCTGGAGTCCCGGACAGGGGACAGATACGCAGTATTTT
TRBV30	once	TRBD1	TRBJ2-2	CAWSPGDREVGELFF	TGTGCCTGGAGTCCGGGGGACAGGGAGGTCGGGGAGCTGTTTTTT
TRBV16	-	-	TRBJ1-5	CASSQRYGQPQHF	TGTGCCAGCAGCCAACGGTACGGTCAGCCCCAGCATTTT
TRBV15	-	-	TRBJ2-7	CATGRTRGYSYEQYF	TGTGCCACGGGCCGAACAAGGGGGTACTCCTACGAGCAGTACTTC
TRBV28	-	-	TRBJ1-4	CASSLSGVREKLFF	TGTGCCAGCAGTTTGTCGGGGGTAAGGGAAAAACTGTTTTTT
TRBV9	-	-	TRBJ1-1	CASSVEQGYTEAFF	TGTGCCAGCAGCGTAGAGCAGGGGTACACTGAAGCTTTCTTT
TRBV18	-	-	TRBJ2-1	CASSPTPRTGMNEQFF	TGTGCCAGCTCACCCACCCCTCGGACTGGAATGAATGAGCAGTTCTTC
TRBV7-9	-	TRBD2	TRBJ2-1	CASSFPLAGALSSYNEQFF	TGTGCCAGCAGCTTTCCACTAGCGGGGGCCTTAAGCTCCTACAATGAGCAGTTCTTC
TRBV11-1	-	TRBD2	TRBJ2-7	CASSRGGSAYEQYF	TGTGCCAGCAGCCGGGGGGGTTCAGCCTACGAGCAGTACTTC
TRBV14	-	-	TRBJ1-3	CASSQWEISGNTIYF	TGTGCCAGCAGTCAATGGGAGATCTCTGGAAACACCATATATTTT
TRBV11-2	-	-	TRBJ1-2	CASSSDGFGWGYTF	TGTGCCAGCAGTTCCGACGGGTTTGGATGGGGCTACACCTTC